A single sample is the source of the 18 T cell receptor beta chains below, sequenced in a study of a mutant IDH1 vaccine in newly diagnosed glioma. No antigen is known for these receptors. Sample time point: week 35, safety follow-up. Vaccinated patients received 300 ug of mutant IDH1 20-mer peptide per dose, with topical imiquimod. Using immunoSEQ multiplex PCR, the repertoire was profiled, and TCRdb retains in-frame clones only, with some absent. This table has tens of thousands of clones, about 80% appearing once. The sample consisted of PBMCs, taken from a glioma patient whose treatment included an IDH1 peptide vaccine. These receptors originate from a woman between 40 and 55 years old with glioma.

This chain links TRBV2 with TRBJ2-3; the D gene is possibly TRBD2 (5 bases). This CDR3 is 15 amino acids long. Deletions cut 11 bases from V and 4 bases from J, with 22 bases between. Germline assignment: CDR1 SNHLY and CDR2 FYNNEI. Written as DNA, the CDR3 is TGTGCCGGATTACGGGGTACACATGGGGCAGATACGCAGTATTTT. Translated: CAGLRGTHGADTQYF. Complete variable domain (other parts from reference TRBV2 and TRBJ2-3): EPEVTQTPSHQVTQMGQEVILRCVPISNHLYFYWYRQILGQKVEFLVSFYNNEISEKSEIFDDQFSVERPDGSNFTLKIRSTKLEDSAMYFCAGLRGTHGADTQYFGPGTRLTVL.

The J gene is TRBJ1-2, the V gene TRBV7-2; 10 nucleotides match TRBD1. Germline V gives CDR1 SGHTA, CDR2 FQGNSA. V was pared by 3 bases and J by 7 bases, with 11 bases of the junction left unmatched. The CDR3 totals 16 residues. The CDR3 DNA sequence: TGTGCCAGCAGCTTTAGGGCGGGGGGACAGGGGTTTGGCTACACCTTC. Protein sequence: CASSFRAGGQGFGYTF.

The V call is TRBV14, the J call TRBJ1-1; 9 bases line up with TRBD1. This CDR3 comprises 13 residues. Germline-derived CDR1 and CDR2 are SGHDN and FVKESK. V shed 4 bases and J 7 bases; nucleotides not matched to a gene: 4. For the CDR3, the DNA is TGTGCCAGCAGCCTCGGGGACAGGGATGAAGCTTTCTTT. Protein sequence: CASSLGDRDEAFF.

The genes are TRBV7-3 and TRBJ1-1; the match to TRBD1 covers 7 bases. The germline V gene encodes CDR1 SGHTA and CDR2 FQGTGA. This CDR3 has 14 amino acids. V gave up 4 bases and J gave up 6 bases; unmatched junction bases: 8. Here the CDR3 reads CASSSRQGAAEAFF. CDR3 sequence (DNA): TGTGCCAGCAGCTCGCGACAGGGAGCGGCTGAAGCTTTCTTT.

This rearrangement joins TRBV6-5 to TRBJ1-6; D ambiguous. The ends were cut back, 0 bases at V and 7 bases at J, with 10 bases in the middle. The V gene's germline CDR1 is MNHEY and CDR2 SVGAGI. The CDR3 spans 15 residues. CDR3 sequence reads: CASSYSGYRNSPLHF. The CDR3, as DNA: TGTGCCAGCAGTTACTCAGGGTACAGAAATTCACCCCTCCACTTT.

This chain connects TRBV10-1 to TRBJ2-3, with TRBD2 matching 7 bases. Trimming removed 10 bases from V and 4 bases from J; junction bases left unmatched: 11. The CDR3 has 14 amino acids. Looked up from germline, CDR1 is WNHNN and CDR2 is SYGVQD (reference sequence). The CDR3 protein is CATLAAPKADTQYF. The DNA for the CDR3 is TGCGCCACCCTAGCGGCCCCTAAGGCAGATACGCAGTATTTT.

This chain connects TRBV7-9 to TRBJ2-7; 11 bases fit TRBD2. The CDR3 has 15 amino acids. The ends lost 5 bases at V and 7 bases at J; junction bases unmatched: 10. Germline V gene lookup returns CDR1 SEHNR and CDR2 FQNEAQ (reference sequence). CDR3 region: CASSANSGGAREQYF. The DNA of the CDR3 is TGTGCCAGCAGCGCAAATAGCGGGGGGGCGCGTGAGCAGTACTTC.

The chain carries TRBV27 and TRBJ1-1; TRBD1 aligns across 7 bases. Germline CDR1 is MNHEY and CDR2 is SMNVEV (reference sequence). The length of the CDR3 is 15 residues. After removal of 3 bases from V and 3 bases from J, the junction contained 7 bases not matched to a gene. The CDR3 region is CASSFLVDRDTEAFF. DNA of the CDR3: TGTGCCAGCAGTTTCCTAGTCGACAGGGACACTGAAGCTTTCTTT.

The J gene is TRBJ2-3, the V gene TRBV5-4, with 13 bases aligning to TRBD2. In germline, CDR1 is SGHNT, CDR2 YYREEE (reference sequence). V shed 8 bases and J 7 bases; nucleotides not matched to a gene: 13. The CDR3 totals 16 residues. The CDR3 loop is CASGGTTSGGKNTQYF. In nucleotides, the CDR3 is TGTGCCAGTGGGGGGACGACTAGCGGGGGGAAAAATACGCAGTATTTT.

This clone was recorded only once. The chain combines TRBV15 with TRBJ2-4; D might be TRBD2 (6 bases). Between the trimmed V and J ends, which lost 4 bases and 0 bases, there was a span of 13 bases. In germline, CDR1 is LNHNV, CDR2 YYDKDF (reference sequence). This CDR3 comprises 16 residues. The CDR3 protein is CATSKGPGLAKNIQYF. CDR3 bases: TGTGCCACCAGCAAAGGGCCGGGACTAGCCAAAAACATTCAGTACTTC.

This chain connects TRBV14 to TRBJ1-6, with D maybe TRBD1 (6 bases). V was clipped by 4 bases and J by 8 bases, with 15 bases between them. This CDR3 spans 15 amino acids. Germline CDR1 reads SGHDN; CDR2 reads FVKESK. The CDR3 spells CASSPWRGSDSPLHF. CDR3 nucleotide sequence: TGTGCCAGCAGCCCTTGGAGGGGGTCGGATTCACCCCTCCACTTT.

The rearrangement links TRBV21-1 to TRBJ1-6; the DNA was not used to check the table's D call, TRBD1. TRBV21-1 is a known pseudogene. CDR3 length: 20 residues. The CDR3 DNA reads TGTGCCAGCAGCAAAGCACGGGGACAGGGTCCGAGCTCCTATAATTCACCCCTCCACTTT. Its protein is CASSKARGQGPSSYNSPLHF.

V gene TRBV14 combines with J gene TRBJ2-3, with TRBD2 as a possible D gene (5 bases). Looked up from germline, CDR1 is SGHDN and CDR2 is FVKESK. With 4 bases removed from V and 6 bases from J, the gap between germline ends came to 17 bases. The CDR3 consists of 15 residues. The chain's CDR3 is CASSLLAGPGDTQYF. DNA of the CDR3: TGTGCCAGCAGCCTTCTCGCGGGTCCGGGTGATACGCAGTATTTT.

The chain links TRBV12-5 to TRBJ1-4; D gene unclear. Trimming shortened V by 3 bases and J by 0 bases, and 5 bases separated the two germline ends. Germline V gives CDR1 LGHNT, CDR2 FRNRAP. This CDR3 spans 14 amino acids. CDR3 nucleotide sequence: TGTGCTAGTGGTTTCTCCGCAACTAATGAAAAACTGTTTTTT. Amino acid sequence: CASGFSATNEKLFF. The full variable domain, completed using reference TRBV12-5 and TRBJ1-4, is DARVTQTPRHKVTEMGQEVTMRCQPILGHNTVFWYRQTMMQGLELLAYFRNRAPLDDSGMPKDRFSAEMPDATLATLKIQPSEPRDSAVYFCASGFSATNEKLFFGSGTQLSVL.

As regards this clone: Germline is not matched at one junction end, which may reflect a read error. This chain connects TRBV7-7 to TRBJ2-2; 10 bases are shared with TRBD1. Germline V gene lookup returns CDR1 SSHAT and CDR2 FNYEAQ (reference sequence). CDR3 size: 17 residues. In DNA form, the CDR3 reads TGTGCTAGCAGCTTAGCCACACCCGGGACAGGGGCCGGGGAGCTGTTTTTT. It translates to CASSLATPGTGAGELFF.

This clone came up a few times. This rearrangement joins TRBV15 to TRBJ1-1, with a possible D match to TRBD1 (6 bases). Germline CDR1 is LNHNV and CDR2 is YYDKDF (reference sequence). The V end was cut by 8 bases, the J end by 2 bases, with 15 bases between. CDR3 size: 14 residues. CDR3 nucleotide sequence: TGTGCCACCGCGCCGAGACAGGCAAACACTGAAGCTTTCTTT. Translation gives CATAPRQANTEAFF.

This sequence joins TRBV7-2 and TRBJ1-6, with 8 bases fitting TRBD1. Losses at the gene ends were 5 bases for V and 7 bases for J; bases not matched to a gene: 10. The CDR3 has 16 residues. Per germline, CDR1 SGHTA and CDR2 FQGNSA. The CDR3 protein is CASSHSQGAGNSPLHF. The CDR3 DNA follows: TGTGCCAGCAGCCATAGCCAGGGGGCCGGGAATTCACCCCTCCACTTT.

The chain joins TRBV5-6 to TRBJ2-3; D ambiguous. CDR1 and CDR2 from the germline V gene are SGHDT and YYEEEE. With 2 bases removed from V and 2 bases from J, the gap between germline ends came to 6 bases. This CDR3 spans 13 amino acids. CDR3 coding DNA: TGTGCCAGCAGCTTAGGAAACACAGATACGCAGTATTTT. This encodes CASSLGNTDTQYF.